This T cell receptor beta chain comes out of a study of Ad26.COV2.S vaccination and SARS-CoV-2 variants. Treatment: approximately 18 received Ad26.COV2.S at low or high dose, single or two shots; a few received placebo; per-sample allocation not given. Material that was analyzed had been drawn on day 63 after the first vaccine or placebo injection. Sequencing was performed with immunoSEQ multiplex PCR; in TCRdb, only in-frame clones are kept and a portion is missing. The data show some 240,000 clones, roughly 87% seen once. This CDR3 region has 17 residues. The germline V gene encodes CDR1 SGDLS and CDR2 YYNGEE. Trimming removed 0 bases from V and 3 bases from J, with 17 bases in between.

The rearrangement joins TRBV9 to TRBJ2-3, with a tentative D call TRBD2 (5 bases). The TCR originated in a person between 18 and 59 years old who received the Ad26.COV2.S COVID-19 vaccine or a placebo. This material consisted of peripheral blood, taken in a trial of Ad26.COV2.S vaccine versus placebo. This CDR3 is CASSVGVAGLGTDTQYF. The CDR3 coding sequence is TGTGCCAGCAGCGTAGGGGTGGCGGGTCTGGGGACAGATACGCAGTATTTT.